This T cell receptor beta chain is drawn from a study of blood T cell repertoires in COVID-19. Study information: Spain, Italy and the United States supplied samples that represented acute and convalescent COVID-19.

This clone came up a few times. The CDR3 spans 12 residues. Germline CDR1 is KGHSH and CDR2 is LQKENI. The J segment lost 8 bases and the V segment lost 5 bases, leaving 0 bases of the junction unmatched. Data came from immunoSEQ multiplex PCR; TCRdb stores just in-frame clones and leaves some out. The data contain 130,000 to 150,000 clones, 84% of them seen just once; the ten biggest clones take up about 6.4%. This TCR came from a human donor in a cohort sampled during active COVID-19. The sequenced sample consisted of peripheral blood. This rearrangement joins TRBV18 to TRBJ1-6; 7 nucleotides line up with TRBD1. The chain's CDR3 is CASSTGDSPLHF. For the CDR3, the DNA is TGTGCCAGCTCAACAGGGGATTCACCCCTCCACTTT.